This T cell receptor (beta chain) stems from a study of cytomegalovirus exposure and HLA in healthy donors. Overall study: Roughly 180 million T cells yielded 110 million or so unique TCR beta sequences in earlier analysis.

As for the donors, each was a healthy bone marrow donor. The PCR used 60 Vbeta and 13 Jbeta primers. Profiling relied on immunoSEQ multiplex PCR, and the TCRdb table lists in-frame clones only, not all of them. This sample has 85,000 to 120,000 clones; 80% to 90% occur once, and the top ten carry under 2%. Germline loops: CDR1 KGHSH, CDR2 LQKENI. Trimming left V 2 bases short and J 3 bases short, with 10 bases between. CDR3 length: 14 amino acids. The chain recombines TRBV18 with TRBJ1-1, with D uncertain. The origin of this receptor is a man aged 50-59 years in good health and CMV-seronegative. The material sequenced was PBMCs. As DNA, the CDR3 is TGTGCCAGCTCACCAGGGTTCGGGGACACTGAAGCTTTCTTT. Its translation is CASSPGFGDTEAFF.